These 13 T cell receptor beta chains originate from one sample sequenced in a study of T cells in Graves' hyperthyroidism and ophthalmopathy. RNA transcripts yielded amplified TCR beta CDR3 regions. First-round RT-PCR targeting the TCR CDR3 was performed with the HTBI primer set. TCRdb independently ran MiXCR on the multiplex PCR reads; one entry per CDR3 protein. The sample yields approximately 530,000 distinct CDR3 sequences, about a sixth seen once. The sequenced sample consisted of blood. These receptors all come from a woman aged 18 to 35 with Graves' hyperthyroidism.

This clonotype appeared a few times. This chain joins TRBV9 and TRBJ2-7; 7 bases fit TRBD2. The CDR3 totals 13 residues. Germline lookup yields CDR1 SGDLS and CDR2 YYNGEE. With 3 bases clipped from V and 4 bases from J, the junction kept 4 bases outside the gene matches. CDR3 amino acids: CASSARAGYEQYF. The CDR3 DNA reads as TGTGCCAGCAGCGCACGAGCGGGATACGAGCAGTACTTC.

This clonotype was observed many times. The V and J genes are TRBV28 and TRBJ2-7; 7 nucleotides align to TRBD1. The ends lost 5 bases at V and 5 bases at J; junction bases unmatched: 15. The CDR3 runs 16 residues. Germline V gene lookup returns CDR1 MDHEN and CDR2 SYDVKM. CDR3 nucleotides: TGTGCCAGCAGTGAGGCCTACAGGGGTAAAATCCACGAGCAGTACTTC. Amino acid sequence: CASSEAYRGKIHEQYF.

This clonotype occurred a few times. V usage is TRBV2 and J usage is TRBJ1-4; TRBD1 might be the D (6 bases). CDR1 SNHLY and CDR2 FYNNEI come from the germline V gene. The CDR3 is made up of 12 amino acids. Trimming shortened V by 11 bases and J by 3 bases, and 10 bases separated the two germline ends. CDR3 amino acids: CAAQGSNEKLFF. CDR3 sequence (DNA): TGTGCCGCCCAGGGGTCTAATGAAAAACTGTTTTTT.

The chain has TRBV20-1 and TRBJ2-2; D is perhaps TRBD2 (6 bases). CDR3 length: 15 residues. Germline CDR1 is DFQATT and CDR2 is SNEGSKA (reference sequence). The V end was cut by 0 bases, the J end by 0 bases, with 8 bases between. The CDR3 nucleotides read TGCAGTGCTAGAGATACTAGCTCGAACACCGGGGAGCTGTTTTTT. Translating it yields CSARDTSSNTGELFF.

Only a few counts were recorded for this clonotype. Written as DNA, the CDR3 is TGTGCCAGCAGGTCGCAGGGGGGTGAGACCCAGTACTTC. Protein: CASRSQGGETQYF. The chain employs TRBV6-1 and TRBJ2-5; maybe TRBD1 (7 bases). The CDR3 loop spans 13 amino acids. Germline V gives CDR1 MNHNS, CDR2 SASEGT. V was pared by 6 bases and J by 5 bases, with 13 bases between.

This clonotype was picked up many times. The genes are TRBV12-3 or TRBV12-4 and TRBJ1-5; 9 bases line up with TRBD1. With 6 bases clipped from V and 6 bases from J, the junction kept 6 bases outside the gene matches. The CDR3 totals 14 residues. CDR3 sequence (DNA): TGTGCCAGCAGCATCGGACAGGGGAGTCAGCCCCAGCATTTT. Its protein is CASSIGQGSQPQHF.

This clonotype was recorded a few times. This chain links TRBV5-5 with TRBJ2-5; D is perhaps TRBD1 (6 bases). CDR3 length equals 14 residues. Germline loops: CDR1 SGHKS, CDR2 YYEKEE (reference sequence). With 2 bases removed from V and 5 bases from J, the gap between germline ends came to 13 bases. The CDR3 region has the DNA TGTGCCAGCAGCTTAACAGGGTACGGGGAGACCCAGTACTTC. This translates into CASSLTGYGETQYF. Variable domain in full (rest from reference TRBV5-5 and TRBJ2-5): DAGVTQSPTHLIKTRGQQVTLRCSPISGHKSVSWYQQVLGQGPQFIFQYYEKEERGRGNFPDRFSARQFPNYSSELNVNALLLGDSALYLCASSLTGYGETQYFGPGTRLLVL.

There are many counts of this clonotype. This chain links TRBV7-9 with TRBJ2-1, with D possibly being TRBD1 or TRBD2 (5 bases each). Germline CDR1 and CDR2: SEHNR and FQNEAQ (reference sequence). The CDR3 is made up of 16 amino acids. V was cut by 7 bases and J by 0 bases, with 16 bases left in between. In DNA, the CDR3 is TGTGCCAGCATCGCAGGGAGTCGAAGCTCCTACAATGAGCAGTTCTTC. Translating gives CASIAGSRSSYNEQFF.

V and J are TRBV4-3 and TRBJ2-5, with D possibly TRBD1 on 8 matching bases. There are 14 residues in the CDR3. The V and J ends lost 4 bases and 5 bases respectively, with 14 bases between them. Germline-derived CDR1 and CDR2 are LGHNA and YSLEER. CDR3 bases: TGCGCCAGCAGCCGTAACAGGGGGGGGGAGACCCAGTACTTC. This codes for CASSRNRGGETQYF.

This chain joins TRBV14 and TRBJ2-1, with D maybe TRBD2 (5 bases). The CDR3 is made up of 17 amino acids. CDR1 and CDR2 from the germline V gene are SGHDN and FVKESK. V lost 0 bases and J 5 bases, leaving 17 bases between the germline ends. The CDR3 protein is CASSQEGRASRNNEQFF. CDR3 bases: TGTGCCAGCAGCCAAGAAGGCCGGGCTAGCCGAAACAATGAGCAGTTCTTC.

CDR3 region: CASSFRAGNQPQHF. In DNA, the CDR3 is TGTGCCAGCAGTTTCCGAGCAGGCAATCAGCCCCAGCATTTT. This chain joins TRBV27 and TRBJ1-5; no definite D call. Germline loops: CDR1 MNHEY, CDR2 SMNVEV (reference sequence). The CDR3 runs to 14 residues. V shed 3 bases and J shed 2 bases, with 8 bases lying between them.

The V call is TRBV10-3, the J call TRBJ2-2; no definite D call. This CDR3 comprises 13 residues. Trimming removed 8 bases at V and 1 base at J, with 8 bases between. The V gene's germline CDR1 is ENHRY and CDR2 SYGVKD. CDR3 DNA: TGTGCCATCGCACGGCAGAACACCGGGGAGCTGTTTTTT. Encoded protein: CAIARQNTGELFF.

This clonotype was counted only a few times. This rearrangement joins TRBV7-2 to TRBJ2-7, with D perhaps TRBD1 (8 bases). The germline CDR1 and CDR2 sequences are SGHTA and FQGNSA. This CDR3 is 15 amino acids long. V lost 2 bases and J lost 4, with 15 bases in between. CDR3 bases: TGTGCCAGCAGCTTACCCACAGGGGGAGGGTACGAGCAGTACTTC. Amino acids: CASSLPTGGGYEQYF.